These 7 T cell receptor beta chains originate from one sample sequenced in a study of beta chain features in type 1 diabetes. Study observations and caveats: In all four CD4+ subsets, TCRB CDR3 length was significantly, moderately reduced in type 1 diabetes.

The authors reverse transcribed all of the isolated RNA, so sequencing captured expressed TCRB transcripts. TCRdb's copy holds only in-frame clones and misses some; the assay was immunoSEQ multiplex PCR. The data contain around 300,000 clones, 15% of them singletons. These receptors' antigens are unknown. Sequenced: naive CD4+ T cells from blood. The receptors were sampled from a man aged 18 to 29 with type 1 diabetes.

This chain links TRBV7-9 with TRBJ2-7; 7 positions agree with TRBD1. The CDR3 sequence is 13 residues long. The germline V gene encodes CDR1 SEHNR and CDR2 FQNEAQ (reference sequence). V shed 5 bases, J shed 6 bases, and the junction held 7 bases outside the gene matches. The CDR3 DNA sequence: TGTGCCAGCAGCCCCCGGACAGGATCCGAGCAGTACTTC. This translates into CASSPRTGSEQYF.

The chain carries TRBV14 and TRBJ2-2; possible D gene TRBD2, 6 bases. The length of the CDR3 is 16 residues. The germline gives CDR1 SGHDN, CDR2 FVKESK. V lost 4 bases, J lost 0 bases, and 12 bases lay in between. CDR3 nucleotides: TGTGCCAGCAGCCTTAACGGGGGTTCGAACACCGGGGAGCTGTTTTTT. Translating it yields CASSLNGGSNTGELFF.

This clone was picked up a small number of times. The rearrangement joins TRBV5-6 to TRBJ1-1; D remains ambiguous. The CDR3 length is 15 residues. V was cut by 0 bases and J by 8 bases, with 17 bases left in between. CDR1 SGHDT and CDR2 YYEEEE come from the germline V gene. The CDR3: CASSLGARSGREAFF. CDR3 bases: TGTGCCAGCAGCTTGGGCGCTCGGTCAGGCCGAGAAGCTTTCTTT.

V usage is TRBV5-6 and J usage is TRBJ2-7; 11 bases fit TRBD1. From germline, CDR1 is SGHDT and CDR2 YYEEEE. The trim removed 3 bases at V and 3 bases at J, leaving 5 bases unmatched. This CDR3 has 15 residues. Here the CDR3 DNA reads TGTGCCAGCAGCTCAGCCGGGACAGGGGGCTACGAGCAGTACTTC. Translated, it gives CASSSAGTGGYEQYF.

The chain joins TRBV27 to TRBJ2-1; 8 bases match TRBD2. Germline-derived CDR1 and CDR2 are MNHEY and SMNVEV (reference sequence). The CDR3 loop spans 17 amino acids. V trimming: 6 bases; J trimming: 0 bases; junction bases outside the gene matches: 10. The CDR3, as DNA: TGTGCCAGCAGCCACAGCACTAGCGGAAACTCCTACAATGAGCAGTTCTTC. This codes for CASSHSTSGNSYNEQFF.

This clone was counted between two and nine times. The rearrangement links TRBV5-4 to TRBJ2-5; maybe TRBD2 (6 bases). This CDR3 is 15 amino acids long. The ends were cut back, 2 bases at V and 1 base at J, with 12 bases in the middle. CDR1 and CDR2 from the germline V gene are SGHNT and YYREEE (reference sequence). CDR3 sequence: CASSLGGALQETQYF. The CDR3 region has the DNA TGTGCCAGCAGCTTAGGCGGGGCTCTCCAAGAGACCCAGTACTTC.

This rearrangement joins TRBV5-5 to TRBJ2-7, with a weak D call TRBD1 (6 bases). Trimming left V 3 bases short and J 3 bases short, with 19 bases between. The CDR3 runs to 16 residues. Germline V gives CDR1 SGHKS, CDR2 YYEKEE (reference sequence). CDR3 nucleotides: TGTGCCAGCAGCTCACCCCCACCGACAGGACGCTACGAGCAGTACTTC. This encodes CASSSPPPTGRYEQYF.